These 11 T cell receptor beta chains were sequenced from one sample in a study of vaccination and CD4 T cells after COVID-19. No antigen is known for these receptors. An Oncomine TCR Beta short-read assay was used to sequence the DNA from cultured CD4+ T cells. TCRdb re-called the PCR reads with MiXCR, one entry per CDR3 protein. The data show 15,000 to 20,000 distinct CDR3 sequences, 45% to 65% seen once. Treatment specified: approximately 9-day PBMC culture with coronavirus spike peptide pools or control peptides (ViraFEST assay). Sequencing was performed on CD4+ T cells from blood, cultured in vitro, taken before SARS-CoV-2 vaccination. The receptors come from a human donor who had recovered from COVID-19.

The chain carries TRBV6-1 and TRBJ2-1; weak D call: TRBD2 (6 bases). The CDR3 sequence is 15 residues long. CDR1 is MNHNS and CDR2 is SASEGT in the germline V gene. V lost 6 bases, J lost 7 bases, and 19 bases lay in between. The CDR3 loop reads CASSQATSLRNEQFF. CDR3 nucleotides: TGTGCCAGCAGCCAAGCGACTAGTCTTAGGAATGAGCAGTTCTTC.

The chain has TRBV7-8 and TRBJ2-3, with 7 bases that match TRBD2. V shed 7 bases and J 4 bases; nucleotides not matched to a gene: 23. CDR3 length: 19 amino acids. Germline V gene sequence: CDR1 SGHVS, CDR2 FQNEAQ. The DNA of the CDR3 is TGTGCCAGCATGCTCGGGAGGCTAGCGAGACAGAAAACCGCAGATACGCAGTATTTT. Protein sequence: CASMLGRLARQKTADTQYF.

This clonotype was found a few times. V is TRBV7-2 and J is TRBJ1-4, with a tentative D call TRBD1 (6 bases). Trimming removed 6 bases at V and 5 bases at J, with 16 bases between. Germline values: CDR1 SGHTA, CDR2 FQGNSA. There are 15 residues in the CDR3. CDR3 in DNA: TGTGCCAGCAGTCCCTGGGGAAGGGGGAATGAAAAACTGTTTTTT. It specifies CASSPWGRGNEKLFF.

This clonotype appeared a few times. The CDR3 coding sequence is TGTGCCAGCAGCTTAAATGCGGGAGGTCAGGGGACCCAGTACTTC. Translation gives CASSLNAGGQGTQYF. The chain couples TRBV7-2 to TRBJ2-5, with 8 bases that match TRBD2. The J segment lost 7 bases and the V segment lost 2 bases, leaving 9 bases of the junction unmatched. The CDR3 has 15 amino acids. The V gene's germline CDR1 is SGHTA and CDR2 FQGNSA.

The genes are TRBV7-8 and TRBJ2-5; unclear D gene. This CDR3 has 10 amino acids. V was clipped by 8 bases and J by 5 bases, with 6 bases between them. Germline V lookup: CDR1 SGHVS, CDR2 FQNEAQ. The CDR3 region is CASGQETQYF. The CDR3 DNA reads TGTGCCAGCGGGCAGGAGACCCAGTACTTC.

J is TRBJ1-1 and V is TRBV6-1; possible D gene TRBD1, 5 bases. This CDR3 has 13 amino acids. V shed 5 bases and J shed 7 bases, with 14 bases lying between them. The germline V gene encodes CDR1 MNHNS and CDR2 SASEGT. CDR3 region: CASSLPGGSEAFF. For the CDR3, the DNA is TGTGCCAGCAGTCTTCCCGGGGGGAGTGAAGCTTTCTTT.

This clonotype was counted a few times. The rearrangement joins TRBV7-6 to TRBJ1-5, with TRBD1 matching over 12 bases. The germline CDR1 and CDR2 sequences are SGHVS and FNYEAQ. The CDR3 runs 18 residues. V trimming: 4 bases; J trimming: 4 bases; junction bases outside the gene matches: 11. CDR3 in DNA: TGTGCCAGCAGCTGGCCCCGGGACAGGGGGCAAGGGAATCAGCCCCAGCATTTT. Translating gives CASSWPRDRGQGNQPQHF. Supplemented by reference TRBV7-6 and TRBJ1-5, the full variable domain reads GAGVSQSPRYKVTKRGQDVALRCDPISGHVSLYWYRQALGQGPEFLTYFNYEAQQDKSGLPNDRFSAERPEGSISTLTIQRTEQRDSAMYRCASSWPRDRGQGNQPQHFGDGTRLSIL.

J is TRBJ1-1 and V is TRBV5-1, with D hard to call. This CDR3 has 13 residues. The germline gives CDR1 SGHRS, CDR2 YFSETQ. V dropped 1 base and J dropped 0 bases, with 4 bases sitting between them. CDR3 bases: TGCGCCAGCAGCTTGAGCTTGAACACTGAAGCTTTCTTT. Protein sequence: CASSLSLNTEAFF.

This clonotype was counted a few times. J is TRBJ1-2 and V is TRBV19; no firm D call. This CDR3 is built from 13 residues. V shed 4 bases and J shed 4 bases, with 10 bases lying between them. In germline, CDR1 is LNHDA, CDR2 SQIVND (reference sequence). The CDR3, as DNA: TGTGCCAGTAGTAAGGCCGGGATCTATGGCTACACCTTC. It encodes CASSKAGIYGYTF.

CDR3 nucleotide sequence: TGTGCCAGTAGTATGACTAGCGGGAGCTGGGGGGATGAGCAGTTCTTC. Residues: CASSMTSGSWGDEQFF. The chain recombines TRBV19 with TRBJ2-1; TRBD2 aligns across 12 bases. The CDR3 extends over 16 amino acids. Looked up from germline, CDR1 is LNHDA and CDR2 is SQIVND (reference sequence). V was pared by 3 bases and J by 8 bases, with 8 bases of the junction left unmatched.

V is TRBV5-8 and J is TRBJ2-3; a weak D match, TRBD2 (5 bases). This CDR3 has 17 residues. The germline V and J ends were trimmed by 0 bases and 0 bases, with 14 bases remaining between them. CDR1 is SGHTS and CDR2 is YDEGEE in the germline V gene. The CDR3 DNA sequence: TGTGCCAGCAGCTTGGTGAGCGGATATCCTAGCACAGATACGCAGTATTTT. Translated, it gives CASSLVSGYPSTDTQYF.